One and the same sample provided the 5 T cell receptor beta chains below, sequenced in a study of cytomegalovirus exposure and HLA in healthy donors. The PCR used 60 Vbeta and 13 Jbeta primers. Assay: immunoSEQ multiplex PCR; the TCRdb copy retains only in-frame clones and omits some. The repertoire holds around 85,000 clones, with approximately 80% as singletons. What was sequenced was PBMCs. The receptors stem from a woman aged 50 to 60 in good health and CMV-seropositive.

The chain joins TRBV5-1 to TRBJ2-5; 8 nucleotides agree with TRBD1. Losses at the gene ends were 5 bases for V and 5 bases for J; bases not matched to a gene: 2. The CDR3 spans 12 residues. Germline-derived CDR1 and CDR2 are SGHRS and YFSETQ. The CDR3 nucleotides are TGCGCCAGCAGGTGGACAGGGGAGACCCAGTACTTC. Protein product: CASRWTGETQYF.

V gene TRBV11-3 combines with J gene TRBJ2-7, with 9 bases aligning to TRBD2. CDR3 length: 15 amino acids. Per germline, CDR1 SGHNT and CDR2 YENEEA. The CDR3 sequence: CASSLIRGETTSGRV. The CDR3 DNA reads as TGTGCCAGCAGCTTAATTCGCGGGGAGACGACTAGCGGTAGGGTC.

This clone was found a few times. The rearrangement uses TRBV5-1 and TRBJ1-2; TRBD1 aligns across 11 bases. The V segment lost 3 bases and the J segment 8 bases; nucleotides outside the gene matches: 6. This CDR3 is 14 amino acids long. Germline assignment: CDR1 SGHRS and CDR2 YFSETQ. The CDR3 region has the DNA TGCGCCAGCAGCTCTGGACAGGGGGCGCCCGGCTACACCTTC. It is translated as CASSSGQGAPGYTF.

This clone was seen a single time. V gene TRBV10-1 combines with J gene TRBJ1-1, with TRBD1 matching over 8 bases. The CDR3 sequence is 16 residues long. Germline CDR1 and CDR2: WNHNN and SYGVQD (reference sequence). The trim removed 3 bases at V and 1 base at J, leaving 7 bases unmatched. In DNA form, the CDR3 reads TGCGCCAGCAGTGACGCACAGGGGGTAAAGAACACTGAAGCTTTCTTT. It specifies CASSDAQGVKNTEAFF.

The chain recombines TRBV6-6 with TRBJ2-1; a possible D gene is TRBD2 (5 bases). V was clipped by 7 bases and J by 5 bases, with 21 bases between them. CDR1 is MNHNY, CDR2 SVGAGI, per germline (reference sequence). The CDR3 sequence is 16 residues long. The CDR3 DNA reads as TGTGCCAGCACCCTAAATAGCGTGGCCCTCGACAATGAGCAGTTCTTC. Translation: CASTLNSVALDNEQFF.